The clone carrying this T cell receptor beta chain was recorded at least ten times. Its specificity is not known. The sample originates from a study of Graves' ophthalmopathy and Graves' hyperthyroidism. Points from the study as a whole: As the model predicted ophthalmopathy progression, it achieved a sensitivity of 70% to 71% and a specificity of 72.22%. A classifier, a 13-signature model, separated ophthalmopathy from stable hyperthyroidism with roughly 90% sensitivity and 75% to 83% specificity.

Trimming took 2 bases from V and 6 from J, leaving 8 bases between them. This CDR3 region has 13 residues. Germline V gene lookup returns CDR1 MDHEN and CDR2 SYDVKM. Donors with ophthalmopathy: moderate-to-severe activity, CAS ≥3, NOSPECS ≥4, duration under 3 months. Other autoimmune diseases, uncontrolled infections, pregnancy or lactation led to the exclusion of patients. Scientists amplified the TCR beta CDR3 regions from RNA transcripts. RT-PCR was first run with HTBI primers, then multiplex PCR in a second round. TCRdb recomputed calls from the multiplex PCR reads with MiXCR, one row per CDR3 protein. There are about 500,000 distinct CDR3 sequences in the sample; roughly 14% occur only once, and around 9.8% lies in the top ten.

The chain uses TRBV28 and TRBJ1-5; D is uncertain. The material sequenced was blood. The TCR sequence derives from a young woman with Graves' ophthalmopathy. The CDR3 nucleotides are TGTGCCAGCAGTTTAAGTTTTGGTCAGCCCCAGCATTTT. This sequence encodes CASSLSFGQPQHF.